This TCR beta chain derives from a study of blood T cell repertoires in COVID-19. The authors' processing: Cell counts per sample came from amplifying reference gene primers. Produced via immunoSEQ multiplex PCR; TCRdb's table is partial and in-frame only. Clonal size and the V and J genes are those of that table, whereas D and trimming came from the DNA. The profile shows roughly 250,000 clones, 80% to 85% of them singletons. V was trimmed by 1 base and J by 7 bases, leaving 8 bases between them. The CDR3 runs to 13 residues. Turning to this clone: Other DNA sequences from this sample encode an identical CDR3 as well.

The sequenced sample was peripheral blood. V gene TRBV12-3 or TRBV12-4 combines with J gene TRBJ1-5, with D possibly TRBD1 on 5 matching bases. This clonotype was obtained from a woman between 40 and 50 years old who had recovered from COVID-19. The CDR3 nucleotides are TGTGCCAGCAGTTTAGAGGGGTCCCAGCCCCAGCATTTT. Translation gives CASSLEGSQPQHF.